Listed below are T cell receptor beta chains from one sample, sequenced in a study of shared clonotypes between healthy human individuals. Repertoires were generated with immunoSEQ multiplex PCR, while TCRdb's copy carries only in-frame clones and drops some. The table shows some 2,100,000 clones, with 85% to 95% occurring only once. Sequencing used naive CD8+ T cells from PBMCs. These receptors were taken from a man aged 18 to 29 in good health. Some clones in this sample may be carry-over from other donors' samples. Each CDR3 is given with its conserved first and last residue. The D gene is left open where the match is weak. Only some rows state a clone size, as once, few, many or a class for expanded clones.

CDR3nt	CDR3aa	d_gene	abundance	v_gene	j_gene
TGTGCCAGCAGTTTAATAGGGGACAAGTCCTACGAGCAGTACTTC	CASSLIGDKSYEQYF	-	-	TRBV27	TRBJ2-7
TGTGCCATCAGGGGTGACGGTGAAGAGACCCAGTACTTC	CAIRGDGEETQYF	-	-	TRBV10-3	TRBJ2-5
TGTGCCAGCAGCTTGGCCGGGACAGGGTCCACAGATACGCAGTATTTT	CASSLAGTGSTDTQYF	TRBD1	-	TRBV5-6	TRBJ2-3
TGTGCCAGCAGCAAAGGAGAACGCAGGGATGAGCAGTTCTTC	CASSKGERRDEQFF	-	-	TRBV21-1	TRBJ2-1
TGTGCCAGCAGTTACTACAGGGGCGAAAAACTGTTTTTT	CASSYYRGEKLFF	TRBD1	once	TRBV6-5	TRBJ1-4
TGTGCCAGCAGCTTGGGCAGGGTTTCCTACGAGCAGTACTTC	CASSLGRVSYEQYF	-	-	TRBV27	TRBJ2-7
TGCGCCAGCAGCCCGGGCGGGGTTTACGGAAACACCATATATTTT	CASSPGGVYGNTIYF	-	-	TRBV4-3	TRBJ1-3
TGTGCCAGCAGCTTAGAGGTACTAGCGGGAGTAATAATTGAGCAGTTCTTC	CASSLEVLAGVIIEQFF	TRBD2	-	TRBV7-9	TRBJ2-1
TGTGCCAGTAGCCCTGGGTACAGTGACTATGGCTACACCTTC	CASSPGYSDYGYTF	-	once	TRBV19	TRBJ1-2
TGTGCCAGCAGCTTAGTCAGCTCGAATGAAAAACTGTTTTTT	CASSLVSSNEKLFF	-	once	TRBV7-9	TRBJ1-4
TGTGCCACCAGCAGGACACAGTTCGGGCCGTCTGGCTACACCTTC	CATSRTQFGPSGYTF	-	-	TRBV15	TRBJ1-2
TGTGCCAGCAGTTTATTCGGGGGAGTGGGTGAAGCTTTCTTT	CASSLFGGVGEAFF	-	-	TRBV28	TRBJ1-1
TGTGCCAGCAGTTTAATGGGGAGACAATATCACGAGCAGTACTTC	CASSLMGRQYHEQYF	-	-	TRBV27	TRBJ2-7
TGTGCCAGCAGCTTAGGGGTCCGGGAGATGGAGACCCAGTACTTC	CASSLGVREMETQYF	-	-	TRBV11-2	TRBJ2-5
TGCGCCAGCAGCCTGACAGGAAGAAAATACAATGAGCAGTTCTTC	CASSLTGRKYNEQFF	-	-	TRBV5-1	TRBJ2-1
TGTGCCAGCAGTTCTTTTGCTAGGGACAGGGGGACGGGAACGAACACCGGGGAGCTGTTTTTT	CASSSFARDRGTGTNTGELFF	TRBD1	-	TRBV27	TRBJ2-2
TGTGCCAGTATTCCCGGGGAGAGGCAGTTCTTC	CASIPGERQFF	-	-	TRBV19	TRBJ2-1
TGTGCCAGCAGCTTATTGGACCCTAGAGCGGGCTACACCTTC	CASSLLDPRAGYTF	-	-	TRBV11-2	TRBJ1-2
TGTGCCAGCTCAGGGACAGGGTATTTCTATGGCTACACCTTC	CASSGTGYFYGYTF	TRBD1	-	TRBV19	TRBJ1-2
TGTGCCAGCAGCTCCCCAACAGAGAGCCCCGGGACAGGGGTACCCGGGGAGCTGTTTTTT	CASSSPTESPGTGVPGELFF	TRBD1	-	TRBV13	TRBJ2-2
TGTGCCAGCAGCTTAGAAGTCGCTGAAGCTTTCTTT	CASSLEVAEAFF	-	-	TRBV7-9	TRBJ1-1
TGTGCCAGCAGTTCCCCACGGGGGCGAAACACCGGGGAGCTGTTTTTT	CASSSPRGRNTGELFF	-	-	TRBV27	TRBJ2-2
TGTGCCAGCAGGATGGGGACTCACCTTTCCAATGAGCAGTTCTTC	CASRMGTHLSNEQFF	-	-	TRBV6-5	TRBJ2-1
TGTGCCAGCAGTTACGGGGTTTACAATGAGCAGTTCTTC	CASSYGVYNEQFF	-	once	TRBV9	TRBJ2-1
TGCGCCAGCAGCTTGTTCGGCACTAGCTACGAGCAGTACTTC	CASSLFGTSYEQYF	-	-	TRBV5-1	TRBJ2-7
TGTGCCAGCAGCTTACTTAGCGGGAGAGCTTTAAATGAGCAGTTCTTC	CASSLLSGRALNEQFF	TRBD2	-	TRBV7-3	TRBJ2-1
TGCAGCGCAACATTGGGCAATCAGCCCCAGCATTTT	CSATLGNQPQHF	-	-	TRBV29-1	TRBJ1-5
TGTGCCAGCAGGAAAGTTGGGGGGCCGGGCAATCAGCCCCAGCATTTT	CASRKVGGPGNQPQHF	-	-	TRBV28	TRBJ1-5
TGTGCCAGCAGTGACTGGGGTAGGCGGGTATCCTACGAGCAGTACTTC	CASSDWGRRVSYEQYF	-	-	TRBV6-1	TRBJ2-7
TGTGCCAGCAGCTACGGGGGGGGGCATTTTGAAGCTTTCTTT	CASSYGGGHFEAFF	-	-	TRBV27	TRBJ1-1
TGTATAAACAATAAGAGGGAGAACTATGGCTACACCTTC	CINNKRENYGYTF	-	-	TRBV14	TRBJ1-2
TGTGCCAGCAGTGAACACGGTCGGACCATCCCAGATACGCAGTATTTT	CASSEHGRTIPDTQYF	-	-	TRBV6-1	TRBJ2-3
TGTGCCAGCAGTTCTGAACAGGGAGGAACTGAAGCTTTCTTT	CASSSEQGGTEAFF	-	-	TRBV27	TRBJ1-1
TGTGCCAGCAGCCCGAGGACTAGCGGGAGGGCGGAGCAGTTCTTC	CASSPRTSGRAEQFF	TRBD2	-	TRBV7-9	TRBJ2-1
TGTGCCAGCAGCGGACAGGACTGGGGCTACACCTTC	CASSGQDWGYTF	-	-	TRBV9	TRBJ1-2
TGTGCCTGGAGTTCCCTTACATGGACTTTTAACACTGAAGCTTTCTTT	CAWSSLTWTFNTEAFF	-	-	TRBV30	TRBJ1-1
TGTGCCAGCAGGTGCGGACTCTCCTACGAGCAGTACTTC	CASRCGLSYEQYF	-	-	TRBV7-3	TRBJ2-7
TGTGCCAGCAGCCCCGAGCGGGGACAAGAGACCCAGTACTTC	CASSPERGQETQYF	TRBD2	-	TRBV7-6	TRBJ2-5
TGTGCCAGCAGCTTAACTAATGAAAAACTGTTTTTT	CASSLTNEKLFF	-	-	TRBV7-6	TRBJ1-4